Listed here are 20 T cell receptor beta chains from one sample, sequenced in a study of cytomegalovirus exposure and HLA in healthy donors. This table comes from immunoSEQ multiplex PCR, and its TCRdb copy is limited to in-frame clones, with some not included. The data hold more than 65,000 clones, with about 92% observed a single time. Sequenced input: PBMCs. The receptors here all came from a man between 18 and 29 years old in good health and CMV-seronegative.

This chain joins TRBV27 and TRBJ2-7; D call uncertain. The CDR3 is 14 residues long. Looked up from germline, CDR1 is MNHEY and CDR2 is SMNVEV (reference sequence). V was shortened by 3 bases and J by 6 bases, with 15 bases between the two germline ends. Here the CDR3 reads CASSFRGSSREQYF. CDR3 DNA: TGTGCCAGCAGTTTTCGAGGCTCCTCGCGCGAGCAGTACTTC.

In nucleotides, the CDR3 is TGTGCCAGCAGTTTCCTTCCGGGAATCTACAATGAGCAGTTCTTC. This encodes CASSFLPGIYNEQFF. The rearrangement uses TRBV6-5 and TRBJ2-1, with D perhaps TRBD2 (5 bases). The germline V and J ends were trimmed by 4 bases and 3 bases, with 13 bases remaining between them. The CDR3 has 15 amino acids. The germline CDR1 and CDR2 sequences are MNHEY and SVGAGI.

The rearrangement uses TRBV6-6 and TRBJ2-3; the match to TRBD2 covers 7 bases. Losses at the gene ends were 6 bases for V and 1 base for J; bases not matched to a gene: 10. The CDR3 has 16 residues. Germline CDR1 MNHNY, CDR2 SVGAGI (reference sequence). CDR3 nucleotides: TGTGCCAGCAGCCACGACTTGGGGGGGGGCACAGATACGCAGTATTTT. This sequence encodes CASSHDLGGGTDTQYF.

This sequence joins TRBV9 and TRBJ1-2, with D possibly matching TRBD1 (6 bases). This CDR3 spans 13 amino acids. The germline V gene encodes CDR1 SGDLS and CDR2 YYNGEE. V lost 4 bases and J lost 3, with 10 bases in between. The CDR3 sequence is CASSPSGDYGYTF. For the CDR3, the DNA is TGTGCCAGCAGCCCGTCAGGGGACTATGGCTACACCTTC.

V gene TRBV27 combines with J gene TRBJ2-7; possibly TRBD1 for D (6 bases). CDR1 MNHEY and CDR2 SMNVEV come from the germline V gene (reference sequence). V was cut by 2 bases and J by 2 bases, with 19 bases left in between. The CDR3 runs to 17 residues. The CDR3 loop is CASSLGVGNRETYEQYF. As DNA, the CDR3 is TGTGCCAGCAGTTTAGGAGTCGGGAACAGGGAGACCTACGAGCAGTACTTC.

The chain combines TRBV18 with TRBJ2-2, with a possible D match to TRBD2 (7 bases). The germline CDR1 and CDR2 sequences are KGHSH and LQKENI. The V end lost 3 bases, the J end lost 0 bases, and 14 bases lay between the germline ends. The CDR3 is 17 amino acids. As DNA, the CDR3 is TGTGCCAGCTCACCTAACCGGGGGGCGGCGAACACCGGGGAGCTGTTTTTT. Translation gives CASSPNRGAANTGELFF.

A single count supports this clone. The rearrangement links TRBV19 to TRBJ1-2; D not resolved. Germline V gene data show CDR1 as LNHDA and CDR2 as SQIVND (reference sequence). Deletions cut 1 base from V and 6 bases from J, with 15 bases between. CDR3 length: 15 residues. The CDR3 spells CASSIGGNLKDGYTF. The CDR3 DNA reads TGTGCCAGTAGTATAGGCGGCAACCTGAAGGATGGCTACACCTTC.

CDR3 loop: CASSSPGTETYNEQFF. CDR3 DNA sequence: TGTGCCAGCAGTTCCCCCGGGACAGAGACCTACAATGAGCAGTTCTTC. The J gene is TRBJ2-1, the V gene TRBV27; 7 nucleotides line up with TRBD1. This CDR3 is 16 amino acids long. With 4 bases clipped from V and 2 bases from J, the junction kept 8 bases outside the gene matches. CDR1 is MNHEY, CDR2 SMNVEV, per germline (reference sequence).

This chain uses TRBV25-1 with TRBJ2-1, with 8 bases matching TRBD2. The germline V gene encodes CDR1 MGHDK and CDR2 SYGVNS. After removal of 1 base from V and 8 bases from J, the junction contained 7 bases not matched to a gene. The CDR3 runs 15 residues. CDR3 DNA sequence: TGTGCCAGCAGTGAATTGAGCGGGAGTTCTGATGAGCAGTTCTTC. Encoded protein: CASSELSGSSDEQFF.

In this sample, this clone turned up a few times. The rearrangement joins TRBV5-6 to TRBJ1-1, with TRBD1 as a possible D gene (6 bases). Per germline, CDR1 SGHDT and CDR2 YYEEEE. The germline V and J ends were trimmed by 5 bases and 7 bases, with 18 bases remaining between them. This CDR3 is built from 14 residues. The CDR3 DNA sequence: TGTGCCAGCAGAGTCAGGGGATTCCTCGGTGAAGCTTTCTTT. It specifies CASRVRGFLGEAFF.

This chain joins TRBV29-1 and TRBJ1-4; D gene unclear. The V and J ends lost 6 bases and 5 bases respectively, with 10 bases between them. CDR1 is SQVTM and CDR2 is ANQGSEA in the germline V gene. The length of the CDR3 is 12 residues. In nucleotides, the CDR3 is TGCAGCGTCCCGGGGAAGAATGAAAAACTGTTTTTT. This translates into CSVPGKNEKLFF. The full variable domain, its missing parts supplied by reference TRBV29-1 and TRBJ1-4, is SAVISQKPSRDICQRGTSLTIQCQVDSQVTMMFWYRQQPGQSLTLIATANQGSEATYESGFVIDKFPISRPNLTFSTLTVSNMSPEDSSIYLCSVPGKNEKLFFGSGTQLSVL.

The gene calls are TRBV2 and TRBJ1-1, with a possible D match to TRBD1 (6 bases). The V and J ends lost 2 bases and 0 bases respectively, with 19 bases between them. Germline lookup yields CDR1 SNHLY and CDR2 FYNNEI. This CDR3 contains 18 residues. CDR3 DNA sequence: TGTGCCAGCAGTGAATTAGTGGCGGGGGCACTTTTGAACACTGAAGCTTTCTTT. It encodes CASSELVAGALLNTEAFF.

This clone occurred once. The J gene is TRBJ2-7, the V gene TRBV23-1; 9 bases map to TRBD2. TRBV23-1 is filed as an ORF, its function uncertain. The CDR3 sequence is 16 residues long. V dropped 6 bases and J dropped 3; count of bases not matched to a gene: 12. The CDR3 loop is CASSPRARREGYEQYF. The CDR3 DNA follows: TGCGCCAGCAGCCCCCGGGCGAGGCGGGAGGGCTACGAGCAGTACTTC.

The genes are TRBV29-1 and TRBJ1-5, with D possibly being TRBD1 (6 bases). Germline assignment: CDR1 SQVTM and CDR2 ANQGSEA. The length of the CDR3 is 15 residues. V lost 6 bases to trimming and J lost 1 base, with 16 bases between them. CDR3 amino acids: CSVQRGGGSNQPQHF. In nucleotides, the CDR3 is TGCAGCGTCCAGAGGGGAGGGGGGAGCAATCAGCCCCAGCATTTT.

The V gene is TRBV7-9, the J gene TRBJ1-1, with TRBD1 identical over 8 bases. With 1 base clipped from V and 5 bases from J, the junction kept 6 bases outside the gene matches. CDR1 SEHNR and CDR2 FQNEAQ come from the germline V gene (reference sequence). The CDR3 has 15 amino acids. The CDR3, as DNA: TGTGCCAGCAGCTTAGAAAGGACAGGGAGGACTGAAGCTTTCTTT. It codes for CASSLERTGRTEAFF.

This sequence joins TRBV7-2 and TRBJ2-3, with a tentative D call TRBD2 (6 bases). Trimming cost V 4 bases and J 10 bases, with 12 bases left between them. CDR1 is SGHTA, CDR2 FQGNSA, per germline. CDR3 length: 12 amino acids. In DNA form, the CDR3 reads TGTGCCAGCAGCTCCGGAGGGCGGGCGCAGTATTTT. Translation: CASSSGGRAQYF.

DNA for the CDR3: TGTGCCAGCAGAATCTTCCGGGACAGGCTCAATGAGCAGTTCTTC. Amino acid sequence: CASRIFRDRLNEQFF. The genes are TRBV6-5 and TRBJ2-1, with 8 bases lining up with TRBD1. With 6 bases clipped from V and 6 bases from J, the junction kept 10 bases outside the gene matches. The CDR3 totals 15 residues. CDR1 and CDR2 from the germline V gene are MNHEY and SVGAGI.

V and J are TRBV5-8 and TRBJ1-4, with a tentative D call TRBD1 (6 bases). Between the trimmed V and J ends, which lost 4 bases and 7 bases, there was a span of 17 bases. CDR1 is SGHTS and CDR2 is YDEGEE in the germline V gene. The CDR3 extends over 15 amino acids. The DNA for the CDR3 is TGTGCCAGCAGCCGACGGGGGGGCGCAGGTGAAAAACTGTTTTTT. Its protein product is CASSRRGGAGEKLFF.

This chain joins TRBV7-2 and TRBJ2-4, with 12 bases that match TRBD2. The germline V gene has CDR1 SGHTA and CDR2 FQGNSA. The CDR3 length is 17 residues. The junction had 4 bases not matched to a gene; V was cut back by 4 bases and J by 0 bases. This CDR3 reads CASSSSGGALAKNIQYF. CDR3 DNA sequence: TGTGCCAGCAGCTCTAGCGGGGGGGCTCTAGCCAAAAACATTCAGTACTTC.

J is TRBJ2-5 and V is TRBV27; 7 nucleotides line up with TRBD1. Trimming removed 2 bases from V and 9 bases from J; junction bases left unmatched: 9. Germline-derived CDR1 and CDR2 are MNHEY and SMNVEV (reference sequence). This CDR3 is 14 amino acids long. The DNA of the CDR3 is TGTGCCAGCAGTTTACGGGACAGCCAAAGAGCCCAGTACTTC. This gives the protein CASSLRDSQRAQYF.